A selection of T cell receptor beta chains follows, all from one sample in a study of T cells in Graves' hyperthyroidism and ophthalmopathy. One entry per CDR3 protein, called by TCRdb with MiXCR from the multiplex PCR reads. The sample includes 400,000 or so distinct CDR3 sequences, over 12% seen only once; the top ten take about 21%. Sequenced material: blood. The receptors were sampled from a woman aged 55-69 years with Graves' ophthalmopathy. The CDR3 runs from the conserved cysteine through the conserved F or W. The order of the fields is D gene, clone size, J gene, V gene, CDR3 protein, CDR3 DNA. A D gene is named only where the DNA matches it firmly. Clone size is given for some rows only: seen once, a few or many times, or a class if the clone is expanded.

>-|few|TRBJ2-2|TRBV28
CASRGAVNTGELFF
TGTGCCAGCAGGGGGGCAGTGAACACCGGGGAGCTGTTTTTT
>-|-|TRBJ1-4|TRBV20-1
CSAQGTGNEKLFF
TGCAGTGCCCAAGGGACGGGTAATGAAAAACTGTTTTTT
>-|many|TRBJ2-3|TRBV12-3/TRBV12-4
CASRNRPSTDTQYF
TGTGCCAGCAGAAACAGACCTAGCACAGATACGCAGTATTTT
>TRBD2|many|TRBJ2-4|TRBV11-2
CASSLGREPGYIQYF
TGTGCCAGCAGCTTAGGGCGGGAGCCAGGGTACATTCAGTACTTC
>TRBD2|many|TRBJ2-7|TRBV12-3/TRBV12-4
CASSLTAGTSYEQYF
TGTGCCAGCAGTTTAACCGCTGGGACTAGCTACGAGCAGTACTTC
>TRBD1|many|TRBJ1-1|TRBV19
CASSTYQTGENTEAFF
TGTGCCAGTAGTACCTATCAAACAGGGGAGAACACTGAAGCTTTCTTT
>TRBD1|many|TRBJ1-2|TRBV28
CASRVDRGYGYTF
TGTGCCAGCAGGGTTGACAGGGGCTATGGCTACACCTTC
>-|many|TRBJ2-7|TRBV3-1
CASSQVADEQYF
TGTGCCAGCAGCCAAGTAGCGGACGAGCAGTACTTC
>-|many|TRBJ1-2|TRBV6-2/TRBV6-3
CATDTTTNYGYTF
TGTGCCACCGACACGACAACTAACTATGGCTACACCTTC
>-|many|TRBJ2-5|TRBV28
CASSTLGRAGETQYF
TGTGCCAGCAGTACTCTTGGTCGGGCCGGGGAGACCCAGTACTTC
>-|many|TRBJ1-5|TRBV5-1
CASSLDSGFNQPQHF
TGCGCCAGCAGCTTGGATTCGGGTTTTAATCAGCCCCAGCATTTT
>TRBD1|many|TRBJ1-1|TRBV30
CAWATGLMNTEAFF
TGTGCCTGGGCGACAGGGCTTATGAACACTGAAGCTTTCTTT
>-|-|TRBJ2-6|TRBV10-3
CAAQGSGSSGANVLTF
TGTGCCGCGCAGGGCTCCGGATCCTCTGGGGCCAACGTCCTGACTTTC
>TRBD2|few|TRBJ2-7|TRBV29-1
CSVEDGGTSGRAEQYF
TGCAGCGTTGAAGACGGGGGGACTAGCGGGAGGGCAGAGCAGTACTTC
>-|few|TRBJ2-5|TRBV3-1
CASRTVGAETQYF
TGTGCCAGCAGGACTGTGGGCGCAGAGACCCAGTACTTC
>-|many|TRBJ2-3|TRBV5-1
CASRAPSTDTQYF
TGCGCCAGCAGGGCACCCAGCACAGATACGCAGTATTTT
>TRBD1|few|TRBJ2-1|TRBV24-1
CATSDRGRYNEQFF
TGTGCCACCTCTGACAGGGGGCGTTACAATGAGCAGTTCTTC
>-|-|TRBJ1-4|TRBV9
CASSGGGQGTNEKLFF
TGTGCCAGCAGCGGCGGGGGGCAAGGTACTAATGAAAAACTGTTTTTT
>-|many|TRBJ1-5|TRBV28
CASSFGQPQHF
TGTGCCAGCAGTTTTGGACAGCCCCAGCATTTT
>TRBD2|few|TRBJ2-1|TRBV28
CASFSGGTFNEQFF
TGTGCCAGTTTTAGCGGGGGGACCTTCAATGAGCAGTTCTTC
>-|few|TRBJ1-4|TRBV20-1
CSAPWGANEKLFF
TGCAGTGCCCCGTGGGGGGCTAATGAAAAACTGTTTTTT
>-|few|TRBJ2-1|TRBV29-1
CSVEKYNEQFF
TGCAGCGTTGAAAAGTACAATGAGCAGTTCTTC
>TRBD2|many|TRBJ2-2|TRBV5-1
CASSAGLAGVTGELFF
TGCGCCAGCAGCGCAGGACTAGCGGGAGTCACCGGGGAGCTGTTTTTT
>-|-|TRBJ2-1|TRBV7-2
CASSLSTRDYNEQFF
TGTGCCAGCAGCTTAAGCACAAGGGACTACAATGAGCAGTTCTTC
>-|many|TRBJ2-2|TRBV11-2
CAAGRGDANTGELFF
TGTGCCGCGGGGCGGGGCGACGCGAACACCGGGGAGCTGTTTTTT
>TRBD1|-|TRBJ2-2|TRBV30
CAWSPRQGDSVNTGELFF
TGTGCCTGGAGTCCCAGGCAGGGGGATAGCGTGAACACCGGGGAGCTGTTTTTT
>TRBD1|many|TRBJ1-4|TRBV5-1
CASSWTQGAREKLFF
TGCGCCAGCAGCTGGACTCAGGGGGCGAGAGAAAAACTGTTTTTT
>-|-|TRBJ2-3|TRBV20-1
CSASGVGASTDTQYF
TGCAGTGCTAGCGGGGTGGGGGCCAGCACAGATACGCAGTATTTT
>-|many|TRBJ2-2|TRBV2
CASTVLEANTGELFF
TGTGCCAGCACTGTATTGGAAGCGAACACCGGGGAGCTGTTTTTT
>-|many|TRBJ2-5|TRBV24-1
CATSDTGPEGETQYF
TGTGCCACCAGTGACACGGGACCCGAGGGGGAGACCCAGTACTTC
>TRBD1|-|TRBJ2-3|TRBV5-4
CASSDQDRGTDTQYF
TGTGCCAGCAGCGACCAGGACAGGGGCACAGATACGCAGTATTTT
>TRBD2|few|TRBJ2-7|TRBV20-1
CSAPGLARYEQYF
TGCAGTGCCCCGGGACTAGCGCGTTACGAGCAGTACTTC
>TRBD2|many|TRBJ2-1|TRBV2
CASRAGDPHNEQFF
TGTGCCAGCAGAGCGGGAGACCCGCATAATGAGCAGTTCTTC
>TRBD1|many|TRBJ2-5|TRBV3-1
CASSQIRTGEETQYF
TGTGCCAGCAGCCAAATTCGGACAGGGGAAGAGACCCAGTACTTC
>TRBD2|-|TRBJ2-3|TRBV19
CASKASGGADTQYF
TGTGCCAGTAAAGCTAGCGGGGGGGCAGATACGCAGTATTTT
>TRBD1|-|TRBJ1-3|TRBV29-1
CSAQTQGASGNTIYF
TGCAGCGCGCAAACTCAGGGGGCATCTGGAAACACCATATATTTT
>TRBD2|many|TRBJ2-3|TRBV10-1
CASSEPGLAGGFTDTQYF
TGCGCCAGCAGTGAGCCCGGACTAGCGGGAGGATTCACAGATACGCAGTATTTT
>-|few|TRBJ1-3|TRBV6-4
CASSRFDRYSGNTIYF
TGTGCCAGCAGCCGTTTCGACAGATACTCTGGAAACACCATATATTTT
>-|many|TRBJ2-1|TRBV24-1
CATRGGGNNEQFF
TGTGCCACCAGGGGGGGAGGCAACAATGAGCAGTTCTTC
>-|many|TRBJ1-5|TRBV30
CAWSVGQFYQPQHF
TGTGCCTGGAGTGTTGGACAGTTCTATCAGCCCCAGCATTTT
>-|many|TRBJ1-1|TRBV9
CASSVAQGMNTEAFF
TGTGCCAGCAGCGTAGCCCAGGGTATGAACACTGAAGCTTTCTTT
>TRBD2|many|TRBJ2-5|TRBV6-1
CASRPLGTRSVQETQYF
TGTGCCAGCAGACCCCTCGGGACTAGATCGGTTCAAGAGACCCAGTACTTC
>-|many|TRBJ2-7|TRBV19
CASSMEGHQKDEQYF
TGTGCCAGTAGTATGGAGGGACACCAAAAGGACGAGCAGTACTTC
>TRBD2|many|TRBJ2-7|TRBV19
CASSSGTSGEQYF
TGTGCCAGTAGTTCCGGGACTAGCGGCGAGCAGTACTTC
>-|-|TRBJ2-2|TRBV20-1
CSARPPDFGWPGELFF
TGCAGTGCCAGACCTCCGGACTTTGGCTGGCCCGGGGAGCTGTTTTTT
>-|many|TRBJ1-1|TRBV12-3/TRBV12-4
CASTPGLGNTEAFF
TGTGCCAGCACCCCCGGCTTGGGAAACACTGAAGCTTTCTTT
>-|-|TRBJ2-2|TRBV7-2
CASSQAFNTGELFF
TGTGCCAGCAGCCAAGCGTTTAACACCGGGGAGCTGTTTTTT
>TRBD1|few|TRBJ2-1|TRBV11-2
CASSLGQGDHNEQFF
TGTGCCAGCAGCCTCGGGCAGGGGGACCACAATGAGCAGTTCTTC
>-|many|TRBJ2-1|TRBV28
CASSYRRDEQFF
TGTGCCAGCAGTTACCGTAGAGATGAGCAGTTCTTC
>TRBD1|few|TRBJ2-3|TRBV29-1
CSVGPGQGSTDTQYF
TGCAGCGTTGGGCCGGGACAGGGGTCCACAGATACGCAGTATTTT
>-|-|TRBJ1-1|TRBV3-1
CASSAPGQIYTEAFF
TGTGCTAGCAGCGCCCCAGGGCAGATTTACACTGAAGCTTTCTTT
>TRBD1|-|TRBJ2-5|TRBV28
CASSPGQGPETQYF
TGTGCCAGCAGTCCGGGACAGGGCCCAGAGACCCAGTACTTC
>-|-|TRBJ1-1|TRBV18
CASSHTPGDTEAFF
TGTGCCAGCTCCCACACCCCCGGGGACACTGAAGCTTTCTTT
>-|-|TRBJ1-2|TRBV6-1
CASRTTGYNGYTF
TGTGCCAGCAGGACGACAGGATACAATGGCTACACCTTC
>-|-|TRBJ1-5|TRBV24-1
CATSGAGRSNQPQHF
TGTGCCACCAGTGGGGCAGGACGGAGCAATCAGCCCCAGCATTTT
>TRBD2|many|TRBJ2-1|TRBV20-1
CSAGDTGGLAGLKQFF
TGCAGTGCGGGTGACACCGGAGGACTAGCGGGATTAAAGCAGTTCTTC
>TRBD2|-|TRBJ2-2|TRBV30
CAWSVRAGRGTGELFF
TGTGCCTGGAGTGTACGGGCCGGGAGGGGCACCGGGGAGCTGTTTTTT
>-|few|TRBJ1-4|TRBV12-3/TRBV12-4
CASSRRGGTNEKLFF
TGTGCCAGCAGTAGGAGGGGGGGGACTAATGAAAAACTGTTTTTT
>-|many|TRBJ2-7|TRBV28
CASSKGGGLVGEQYF
TGTGCCAGCTCAAAGGGGGGCGGACTAGTTGGCGAGCAGTACTTC
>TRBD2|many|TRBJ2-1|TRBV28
CASSVTLAGLYNEQFF
TGTGCCAGCAGTGTCACACTAGCGGGCCTATACAATGAGCAGTTCTTC